This T cell receptor beta chain comes out of a study of molecular identifiers for immune sequencing clone quantification. This clonotype was observed at least ten times. Its antigen remains unidentified. Each CDR3 protein is one row after TCRdb ran MiXCR on the PCR reads. The sample consists of about 640,000 distinct CDR3 sequences, just under 20% of them appearing once. The germline V gene has CDR1 PRHDT and CDR2 FYEKMQ (reference sequence). This CDR3 is built from 15 residues. The V end was cut by 5 bases, the J end by 4 bases, with 17 bases between. Study observations and caveats: Barcodes shared by identical TCR molecules could lead to underestimated sizes of highly expanded clones.

The sequencing sample was made of naive CD8+ T cells from blood, with Jurkat cell RNA spiked in. Indicated subset: FACS-sorted CD8+CD4-CCR7+CD45RA+ naive T cells. The receptor was derived from a human donor in good health. Some libraries in this study had Jurkat cell RNA spiked in. This chain joins TRBV13 and TRBJ2-5; the D gene is possibly TRBD1 (6 bases). The CDR3: CASSPWTEDRETQYF. CDR3 bases: TGTGCCAGCAGCCCATGGACAGAAGATAGAGAGACCCAGTACTTC.